What follows are 17 T cell receptor beta chains derived from one specimen sequenced in a study of response to subunit inactivated influenza vaccine. MiXCR, run by TCRdb on the RT-PCR reads, gives a single entry per CDR3 protein. Seen here are approximately 500,000 distinct CDR3 sequences, 13% observed once, and the top ten hold less than 15%. The sample here was PBMCs from blood, taken more than 35 days after vaccination. All receptors come from a man aged 45 to 65 who received an inactivated influenza vaccine.

This chain's CDR3 is CASSGYDPLQYF. DNA for the CDR3: TGTGCCAGCAGTGGGTACGACCCACTGCAGTACTTC. The chain employs TRBV2 and TRBJ2-7, with D unclear. Germline V gives CDR1 SNHLY, CDR2 FYNNEI. CDR3 size: 12 residues. Trimming pared 4 bases from V and 9 bases from J, leaving 13 bases between.

There are many counts of this clonotype. This chain's CDR3 is CASSLMSGLDTQYF. The CDR3, as DNA: TGTGCCAGCAGCTTAATGTCCGGTTTAGATACGCAGTATTTT. The chain employs TRBV5-6 and TRBJ2-3; D ambiguous. The V gene's germline CDR1 is SGHDT and CDR2 YYEEEE. Trimming shortened V by 2 bases and J by 5 bases, and 12 bases separated the two germline ends. The CDR3 spans 14 residues.

The chain uses TRBV7-3 and TRBJ2-1, with 9 positions matching TRBD2. Germline CDR1 SGHTA, CDR2 FQGTGA. The CDR3 is 16 residues long. Trimming at V came to 5 bases and at J to 4 bases, leaving 9 bases not matched to a gene. The CDR3 sequence: CASSPLGAGGYNEQFF. Written as DNA, the CDR3 is TGTGCCAGCAGCCCATTGGGGGCGGGAGGGTACAATGAGCAGTTCTTC.

Many counts were recorded for this clonotype. The genes are TRBV12-3 or TRBV12-4 and TRBJ1-3; D uncertain. V was cut by 5 bases and J by 4 bases, with 9 bases left in between. This CDR3 contains 13 residues. CDR3 amino acids: CASSPDSGNTIYF. The CDR3 DNA is TGTGCCAGCAGTCCCGATTCGGGAAACACCATATATTTT.

This chain uses TRBV20-1 with TRBJ1-2, with TRBD1 identical over 7 bases. Germline CDR1 is DFQATT and CDR2 is SNEGSKA (reference sequence). This CDR3 is built from 15 residues. V lost 3 bases to trimming and J lost 0 bases; unmatched junction nucleotides: 7. The CDR3 here is CSASKDRVPNYGYTF. DNA of the CDR3: TGCAGTGCTAGTAAAGACAGGGTCCCTAACTATGGCTACACCTTC.

This clonotype has only a few counts. The V gene is TRBV28, the J gene TRBJ2-7, with D unresolved. The germline gives CDR1 MDHEN, CDR2 SYDVKM. Deletions cut 7 bases from V and 5 bases from J, with 18 bases between. CDR3 length: 14 amino acids. The CDR3 coding sequence is TGTGCCAGCACAGGTAGATCTCTCAGGCACGAGCAGTACTTC. Protein sequence: CASTGRSLRHEQYF. Full variable domain (remainder filled in from reference TRBV28 and TRBJ2-7): DVKVTQSSRYLVKRTGEKVFLECVQDMDHENMFWYRQDPGLGLRLIYFSYDVKMKEKGDIPEGYSVSREKKERFSLILESASTNQTSMYLCASTGRSLRHEQYFGPGTRLTVT.

The V gene is TRBV6-1, the J gene TRBJ2-4, with a possible D match to TRBD1 (6 bases). V was shortened by 7 bases and J by 1 base, with 14 bases between the two germline ends. CDR1 and CDR2 (germline): MNHNS, SASEGT. This CDR3 is built from 15 residues. In DNA form, the CDR3 reads TGTGCCAGCAAGGCACAGGGTTGGGCCAAAAACATTCAGTACTTC. It encodes CASKAQGWAKNIQYF.

This clonotype was found a few times. The CDR3 loop reads CASSPLTSGGAWEQYF. CDR3 DNA: TGTGCCAGCAGTCCCCTGACTAGCGGGGGGGCGTGGGAGCAGTACTTC. The V gene is TRBV6-1, the J gene TRBJ2-7, with 14 bases fitting TRBD2. V lost 5 bases, J lost 7 bases, and 10 bases stayed unmatched. This CDR3 comprises 16 residues. The germline gives CDR1 MNHNS, CDR2 SASEGT.

This clonotype was observed a few times. CDR3 coding DNA: TGTGCCAGCAGTAAAAGTATGTTGAACACTGAAGCTTTCTTT. Translated: CASSKSMLNTEAFF. V is TRBV7-9 and J is TRBJ1-1; D unresolved. The V end was cut by 6 bases, the J end by 0 bases, with 11 bases between. CDR1 is SEHNR and CDR2 is FQNEAQ in the germline V gene (reference sequence). The CDR3 has 14 residues.

With respect to this clonotype: Germline is not matched at one junction end, which may reflect a read error. V usage is TRBV20-1 and J usage is TRBJ2-7; 9 positions agree with TRBD2. This CDR3 region has 15 residues. Looked up from germline, CDR1 is DFQATT and CDR2 is SNEGSKA (reference sequence). CDR3 bases: TGCTGTGCTAGAGATCCGCGGGAGGGCTTCAACGAGCAGTACTTC. It encodes CCARDPREGFNEQYF.

This clonotype has only a few counts. The rearrangement uses TRBV7-2 and TRBJ2-7, with D unresolved. This CDR3 has 12 amino acids. The germline gives CDR1 SGHTA, CDR2 FQGNSA. The ends were cut back, 6 bases at V and 9 bases at J, with 15 bases in the middle. CDR3 region: CASSQPTGRQYF. The CDR3 DNA reads TGTGCCAGCAGTCAACCAACCGGCCGGCAGTACTTC.

In its sample, this clonotype was seen a few times. The chain combines TRBV4-3 with TRBJ2-3, with D hard to call. The length of the CDR3 is 13 residues. Germline V lookup: CDR1 LGHNA, CDR2 YSLEER. Trimming removed 0 bases at V and 10 bases at J, with 11 bases between. Here the CDR3 reads CASSQDRSQPQYF. For the CDR3, the DNA is TGCGCCAGCAGCCAAGATCGGAGTCAACCGCAGTATTTT.

This clonotype was seen only a few times. This chain uses TRBV4-3 with TRBJ2-3, with 13 bases identical to TRBD2. CDR1 is LGHNA and CDR2 is YSLEER in the germline V gene. CDR3 length: 18 amino acids. The J segment lost 2 bases and the V segment lost 0 bases, leaving 5 bases of the junction unmatched. CDR3 coding DNA: TGCGCCAGCAGCCAAGAACTAGCGGGGGGGCTCATCACAGATACGCAGTATTTT. The encoded protein is CASSQELAGGLITDTQYF.

Here the CDR3 DNA reads TGTGCCAGCAGCTTATTACCCCCCCAGGCCCGAGGCACTGAAGCTTTCTTT. Protein sequence: CASSLLPPQARGTEAFF. The rearrangement uses TRBV7-2 and TRBJ1-1; D remains ambiguous. The V gene's germline CDR1 is SGHTA and CDR2 FQGNSA. The ends were cut back, 2 bases at V and 4 bases at J, with 20 bases in the middle. This CDR3 spans 17 amino acids.

J is TRBJ2-5 and V is TRBV6-5; TRBD1 aligns across 8 bases. The CDR3 runs 16 residues. CDR1 is MNHEY and CDR2 is SVGAGI in the germline V gene. Trimming removed 2 bases from V and 5 bases from J; junction bases left unmatched: 10. The CDR3 region is CASSYPGQGRKETQYF. The CDR3 bases are TGTGCCAGCAGTTACCCAGGACAGGGCCGGAAGGAGACCCAGTACTTC.

This chain joins TRBV6-2 or TRBV6-3 and TRBJ2-3; D call uncertain. CDR1 is MNHEY, CDR2 SVGEGT, per germline. The CDR3 has 12 amino acids. The ends were cut back, 6 bases at V and 5 bases at J, with 9 bases in the middle. This CDR3 is CASSNQRDTQYF. CDR3 DNA sequence: TGTGCCAGCAGCAACCAAAGAGATACGCAGTATTTT.

This clonotype was observed a handful of times. The chain employs TRBV28 and TRBJ2-7; 10 nucleotides agree with TRBD1. V was pared by 5 bases and J by 5 bases, with 9 bases of the junction left unmatched. This CDR3 has 15 residues. Looked up from germline, CDR1 is MDHEN and CDR2 is SYDVKM. Here the CDR3 reads CASSPPRTGGNEQYF. The CDR3, as DNA: TGTGCCAGCAGTCCACCCAGGACAGGGGGGAACGAGCAGTACTTC.